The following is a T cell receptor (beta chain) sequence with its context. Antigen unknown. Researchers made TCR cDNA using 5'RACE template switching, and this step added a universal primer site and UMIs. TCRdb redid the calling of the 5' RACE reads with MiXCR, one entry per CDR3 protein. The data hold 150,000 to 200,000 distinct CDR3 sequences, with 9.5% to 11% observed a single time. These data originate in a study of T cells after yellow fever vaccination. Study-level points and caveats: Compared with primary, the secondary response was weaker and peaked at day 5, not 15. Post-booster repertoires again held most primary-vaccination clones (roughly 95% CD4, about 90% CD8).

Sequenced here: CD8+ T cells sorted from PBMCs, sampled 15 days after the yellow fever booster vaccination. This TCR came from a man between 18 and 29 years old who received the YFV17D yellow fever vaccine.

The CDR3 loop reads CSVSRGLSNEQFF. CDR3 nucleotides: TGCAGCGTCTCCAGGGGCCTCTCCAATGAGCAGTTCTTC. The chain links TRBV29-1 to TRBJ2-1, with D tentatively TRBD1 (6 bases). Trimming left V 6 bases short and J 6 bases short, with 15 bases between. This CDR3 comprises 13 residues. Germline CDR1 is SQVTM and CDR2 is ANQGSEA.